This is a list of T cell receptor beta chains from one sample in a study of preoperative IRX-2 immunotherapy in early breast cancer. Produced via immunoSEQ multiplex PCR; TCRdb's table is partial and in-frame only. The data show approximately 31,000 clones, roughly 90% seen once. The sample consisted of tumor tissue, taken after IRX-2 immunotherapy. These TCRs come from a human donor with breast cancer. The CDR3 runs from the conserved cysteine through the conserved F or W. A D gene is named only where the DNA matches it firmly. For some rows the clone size is stated as once, few or many, or as a class when expanded; others skip it.

D | J | size | V | DNA | CDR3
. | TRBJ2-3 | once | TRBV19 | TGTGCCAGTAGTCGCCAGATTAGCACAGATACGCAGTATTTT | CASSRQISTDTQYF
. | TRBJ1-1 | . | TRBV1 | TGCGCCAGCAGCCAAGGTAATGGGGTAGCGGATACTGAAGCTTTCTTT | CASSQGNGVADTEAFF
. | TRBJ1-1 | . | TRBV11-3 | TGTGCCAGCAGCTTCGGGACATCGAACACTGAAGCTTTCTTT | CASSFGTSNTEAFF
. | TRBJ1-2 | few | TRBV11-3 | TGTGCCAGCAGCTCAGGGACCGGGCGTTACTATGGCTACACCTTC | CASSSGTGRYYGYTF
TRBD2 | TRBJ2-3 | . | TRBV5-1 | TGCGCCAGCAGCTTCTTAAGTCCCGCTAGCGGATTCACAGATACGCAGTATTTT | CASSFLSPASGFTDTQYF
. | TRBJ2-1 | . | TRBV7-7 | TGTGCCAGCAGCCAAGATTTAACCAGCTACAATGAGCAGTTCTTC | CASSQDLTSYNEQFF
. | TRBJ1-2 | . | TRBV7-6 | TGTGCCAGCAGCTTAAAGGGCCCTTACTTGGTTGGGGGAGGTCTTGAAGGCTACACCTTC | CASSLKGPYLVGGGLEGYTF
. | TRBJ2-5 | . | TRBV15 | TGTGCCACCGCCCCGGGAGACGTGTACCAAGAGACCCAGTACTTC | CATAPGDVYQETQYF
. | TRBJ1-5 | . | TRBV30 | TGTGCCTGGAGCCCATGGACCGCGAATCAGCCCCAGCATTTT | CAWSPWTANQPQHF
TRBD2 | TRBJ2-3 | . | TRBV19 | TGTGCCAGTAGTATCGCTAGCGGGGCCACAGATACGCAGTATTTT | CASSIASGATDTQYF
. | TRBJ1-2 | . | TRBV18 | TGTGCCAGCTCACCAAAGGGGATGTCGGGGAACTATGGCTACACCTTC | CASSPKGMSGNYGYTF
. | TRBJ1-1 | . | TRBV30 | TGTGCCTGGAGTGCAGGGAGGTGGGCCACTGAAGCTTTCTTT | CAWSAGRWATEAFF
. | TRBJ2-4 | once | TRBV6-8 | TGTGCCAGCAGTTACTCGGTTAGAGCGGTCGGCAGTTTGAACATTCAGTACTTC | CASSYSVRAVGSLNIQYF
. | TRBJ1-3 | . | TRBV28 | TGTGCCAGCTCGCAGTTAATCTCTGGAAACACCATATATTTT | CASSQLISGNTIYF
. | TRBJ1-1 | . | TRBV19 | TGTGCCAGTAGTATTAGAGCAGGGAACACTGAAGCTTTCTTT | CASSIRAGNTEAFF
. | TRBJ2-3 | . | TRBV7-1 | TGTGCCAGCAGCAGGGGTACTAGCACAGATACGCAGTATTTT | CASSRGTSTDTQYF
. | TRBJ2-1 | . | TRBV11-1 | TGTGCCAGCAGCACCCCCGGCGTTGGCAATGAGCAGTTCTTC | CASSTPGVGNEQFF
. | TRBJ1-3 | . | TRBV9 | TGTGCCAGCAGCGTAGAGGGTTGGGGAGCTGGAAACACCATATATTTT | CASSVEGWGAGNTIYF
TRBD1 | TRBJ2-7 | . | TRBV4-1 | TGCGCCAGCAGCCAAGAGGACAGGGGTTACGAGCAGTACTTC | CASSQEDRGYEQYF
TRBD2 | TRBJ2-5 | . | TRBV7-1 | TGTGCCAGCAGCCGACTAGCGGGACGACAGCCCCGACAAAGGACCCAGTACTTC | CASSRLAGRQPRQRTQYF
TRBD1 | TRBJ1-1 | . | TRBV28 | TGTGCCAGCAGTTTACCACAGACAGGGTTTCCTGAAGCTTTCTTT | CASSLPQTGFPEAFF
. | TRBJ1-5 | . | TRBV9 | TGTGCCAGCAGCCTTGAAGGGGTCAATCAGCCCCAGCATTTT | CASSLEGVNQPQHF
. | TRBJ2-7 | . | TRBV12-5 | TGTGCTAGTGGTTCCCCGCCGGTTACACCTCAATTC | CASGSPPVTPQF
TRBD1 | TRBJ1-5 | . | TRBV19 | TGTGCCAGTAGTGTAGGACAGGGCATGGGCAATCAGCCCCAGCATTTT | CASSVGQGMGNQPQHF
. | TRBJ2-2 | . | TRBV14 | TGTGCCAGCAGCCCCCCAGGGGGACCGGGAGGGAGAAACACCGGGGAGCTGTTTTTT | CASSPPGGPGGRNTGELFF
. | TRBJ2-3 | . | TRBV5-1 | TGCGCCAGCAGCTTGGCCCTAGAGAGTGCAGATACGCAGTATTTT | CASSLALESADTQYF
TRBD1 | TRBJ2-6 | few | TRBV11-3 | TGTGCCAGCAGAACAGGGGGCACTGGGGCCAACGTCCTGACTTTC | CASRTGGTGANVLTF
. | TRBJ1-6 | . | TRBV7-6 | TGTGCCAGCAGCTTTTCGAGGGTGGGACGGCTCTCCTATAATTCACCCCTCCACTTT | CASSFSRVGRLSYNSPLHF
TRBD1 | TRBJ1-1 | . | TRBV5-1 | TGCGCCAGCAGCTCGAAAAGTACAGGGGGCTCGAACACTGAAGCTTTCTTT | CASSSKSTGGSNTEAFF
. | TRBJ2-3 | once | TRBV30 | TGTGCCTGGAGTGTACTGGGTCCAGATACGCAGTATTTT | CAWSVLGPDTQYF
. | TRBJ1-5 | . | TRBV11-3 | TGTGCCAGCAGCTTGTCGTTCGGACCCAATCAGCCCCAGCATTTT | CASSLSFGPNQPQHF
. | TRBJ1-6 | . | TRBV6-8 | TGTGCCAGCAGTCGTACACAGGTAAATTCACCCCTCCACTTT | CASSRTQVNSPLHF
. | TRBJ1-3 | once | TRBV6-8 | TGTGCTGGGGCGGGTGCTGGAAACACCATATATTTT | CAGAGAGNTIYF
. | TRBJ1-2 | once | TRBV14 | TGTGCCAGTCTACCGGGACCGCCCCTACCTAACTATGGCTACACCTTC | CASLPGPPLPNYGYTF
. | TRBJ1-5 | . | TRBV12-5 | TGTGCTAGTGCCTTTCTACTGGGAGAAATTAGCAATCAGCCCCAGCATTTT | CASAFLLGEISNQPQHF